This entry lists 28 T cell receptor beta chains sequenced from one sample in a study of control samples from healthy donors and cancer patients. Only in-frame clones appear in the TCRdb table, and some are missing; sequencing was by immunoSEQ multiplex PCR. The table shows about 410,000 clones, with around 90% occurring only once. Sequences were obtained from PBMCs. The receptors here all came from a man in his forties or fifties with head and neck cancer.

This clone was detected once. The chain combines TRBV9 with TRBJ2-1; TRBD2 aligns across 14 bases. Germline CDR1 is SGDLS and CDR2 is YYNGEE. The CDR3 consists of 18 residues. V dropped 4 bases and J dropped 3; count of bases not matched to a gene: 9. CDR3 sequence reads: CASSIGTSGGLHYNEQFF. CDR3 coding DNA: TGTGCCAGCAGCATCGGGACTAGCGGGGGCCTTCACTACAATGAGCAGTTCTTC.

This clone was detected only once. V usage is TRBV9 and J usage is TRBJ2-3; 8 bases are shared with TRBD2. V shed 3 bases, J shed 4 bases, and the junction held 1 base outside the gene matches. The CDR3 loop spans 13 amino acids. Germline V gene data show CDR1 as SGDLS and CDR2 as YYNGEE. CDR3: CASSGTSPDTQYF. CDR3 DNA sequence: TGTGCCAGCAGCGGGACTAGCCCAGATACGCAGTATTTT.

This clone was recorded once. This chain connects TRBV19 to TRBJ2-1, with D uncertain. The length of the CDR3 is 16 residues. V was shortened by 1 base and J by 0 bases, with 10 bases between the two germline ends. Germline CDR1 is LNHDA and CDR2 is SQIVND (reference sequence). CDR3 amino acids: CASSIVGQSSYNEQFF. The CDR3 DNA reads TGTGCCAGTAGTATAGTAGGTCAGAGCTCCTACAATGAGCAGTTCTTC. The full variable domain, with the rest looked up from reference TRBV19 and TRBJ2-1, is DGGITQSPKYLFRKEGQNVTLSCEQNLNHDAMYWYRQDPGQGLRLIYYSQIVNDFQKGDIAEGYSVSREKKESFPLTVTSAQKNPTAFYLCASSIVGQSSYNEQFFGPGTRLTVL.

The V gene is TRBV24-1, the J gene TRBJ2-1; the D gene is possibly TRBD1 (5 bases). Germline loops: CDR1 KGHDR, CDR2 SFDVKD. V was clipped by 0 bases and J by 6 bases, with 5 bases between them. This CDR3 has 13 residues. The CDR3 coding sequence is TGTGCCACCAGTGATTTGGACAGCAATGAGCAGTTCTTC. This gives the protein CATSDLDSNEQFF.

This clone occurred once. This sequence may be a read error, since a much larger clone differs from it by one base. CDR3 region: CASSFTGEETQYF. Here the CDR3 DNA reads TGTGCCAGCAGCTTTACAGGGGAAGAGACCCAGTACTTC. The rearrangement joins TRBV5-6 to TRBJ2-5; 7 bases match TRBD1. This CDR3 has 13 residues. The V and J ends lost 2 bases and 3 bases, in that order; junction bases with no gene match: 1. Germline values: CDR1 SGHDT, CDR2 YYEEEE.

V and J are TRBV7-3 and TRBJ2-7; a weak D match, TRBD2 (5 bases). Trimming cost V 5 bases and J 4 bases, with 15 bases left between them. This CDR3 spans 14 amino acids. Per germline, CDR1 SGHTA and CDR2 FQGTGA. The CDR3 nucleotides read TGTGCCAGCAGCCCCAGTCGGGATCAGTACGAGCAGTACTTC. This encodes CASSPSRDQYEQYF.

This clone was counted between two and nine times. The CDR3 DNA reads TGTGCCAGCAGTTTACCGCTAGCGGGGGCCGGACTCACCGGGGAGCTGTTTTTT. It yields the protein CASSLPLAGAGLTGELFF. The rearrangement uses TRBV28 and TRBJ2-2, with 10 nucleotides matching TRBD2. The trim removed 2 bases at V and 4 bases at J, leaving 10 bases unmatched. Germline V lookup: CDR1 MDHEN, CDR2 SYDVKM. The CDR3 runs 18 residues.

The chain combines TRBV19 with TRBJ1-1; D is possibly TRBD1 (6 bases). Germline CDR1 reads LNHDA; CDR2 reads SQIVND (reference sequence). The length of the CDR3 is 15 residues. V was shortened by 5 bases and J by 4 bases, with 17 bases between the two germline ends. The CDR3, as DNA: TGTGCCAGTAGTCGCTACAGGGTTGAGGGCACTGAAGCTTTCTTT. This gives the protein CASSRYRVEGTEAFF.

The chain links TRBV5-1 to TRBJ2-5; D perhaps matches TRBD2 (6 bases). The CDR3 is 14 amino acids. V was shortened by 4 bases and J by 5 bases, with 15 bases between the two germline ends. CDR1 and CDR2 from the germline V gene are SGHRS and YFSETQ. CDR3 bases: TGCGCCAGCAGCCCCCTTAGCGGTGCGGAGACCCAGTACTTC. It yields the protein CASSPLSGAETQYF.

The gene calls are TRBV6-4 and TRBJ2-1; D is undetermined. The CDR3 covers 13 residues. The V end lost 4 bases, the J end lost 5 bases, and 9 bases lay between the germline ends. The germline V gene encodes CDR1 MRHNA and CDR2 SNTAGT. This chain's CDR3 is CASSVRVDNEQFF. The CDR3 DNA is TGTGCCAGCAGTGTTAGAGTTGACAATGAGCAGTTCTTC.

V and J are TRBV10-3 and TRBJ2-1; D gene ambiguous. In germline, CDR1 is ENHRY, CDR2 SYGVKD. Between the trimmed V and J ends, which lost 0 bases and 6 bases, there was a span of 24 bases. This CDR3 spans 19 amino acids. The CDR3 coding sequence is TGTGCCATCAGTGAGTCGATTTCCATATCGGTCGGCTCGTCCAATGAGCAGTTCTTC. Protein sequence: CAISESISISVGSSNEQFF.

J is TRBJ2-5 and V is TRBV7-8, with D hard to call. Trimming pared 3 bases from V and 5 bases from J, leaving 10 bases between. The CDR3 length is 13 residues. CDR1 and CDR2 (germline): SGHVS, FQNEAQ. The CDR3 coding sequence is TGTGCCAGCAGCTTCGCAGATTTGGAGACCCAGTACTTC. Residues: CASSFADLETQYF.

The V and J genes are TRBV6-5 and TRBJ1-2, with TRBD1 matching over 7 bases. After removal of 8 bases from V and 3 bases from J, the junction contained 9 bases not matched to a gene. This CDR3 is 14 amino acids long. Germline V gene sequence: CDR1 MNHEY, CDR2 SVGAGI. CDR3 sequence (DNA): TGTGCCAGCGAGGGAGGGGGCGGTGACTATGGCTACACCTTC. Protein sequence: CASEGGGGDYGYTF.

The chain joins TRBV10-1 to TRBJ2-7; D is unresolved. The CDR3 consists of 14 residues. V was pared by 0 bases and J by 4 bases, with 10 bases between. CDR1 and CDR2 from the germline V gene are WNHNN and SYGVQD (reference sequence). The DNA for the CDR3 is TGCGCCAGCAGTGAGTCGAGGACGGGTTACGAGCAGTACTTC. It yields the protein CASSESRTGYEQYF.

This chain uses TRBV7-3 with TRBJ2-1, with TRBD2 identical over 11 bases. This CDR3 is 16 amino acids long. CDR1 and CDR2 (germline): SGHTA, FQGTGA. V was clipped by 6 bases and J by 4 bases; unmatched bases: 8. The CDR3 nucleotides read TGTGCCAGCAGGTTACTAGCGGGAGCTCAGTACAATGAGCAGTTCTTC. This gives the protein CASRLLAGAQYNEQFF.

The sample holds one count of this clone. J is TRBJ1-1 and V is TRBV6-2 or TRBV6-3; 7 bases match TRBD1. The germline gives CDR1 MNHEY, CDR2 SVGEGT. This CDR3 is 14 amino acids long. J lost 4 bases, V lost 3 bases, and 5 bases had no gene match. CDR3 coding DNA: TGTGCCAGCAGTTATTCGACAGGGACCACTGAAGCTTTCTTT. Its protein product is CASSYSTGTTEAFF.

V gene TRBV6-6 combines with J gene TRBJ2-1; D is uncertain. This CDR3 region has 15 residues. Germline CDR1 reads MNHNY; CDR2 reads SVGAGI (reference sequence). V lost 5 bases to trimming and J lost 0 bases, with 11 bases between them. The CDR3 reads CASSPDWGSYNEQFF. The DNA for the CDR3 is TGTGCCAGCAGTCCCGACTGGGGCTCCTACAATGAGCAGTTCTTC.

The rearrangement links TRBV11-2 to TRBJ2-7; 14 nucleotides match TRBD2. The germline gives CDR1 SGHAT, CDR2 FQNNGV. With 3 bases clipped from V and 1 base from J, the junction kept 2 bases outside the gene matches. This CDR3 has 16 amino acids. The CDR3 DNA follows: TGTGCCAGCAGCTTCGGACTAGCGGGGGGATCCTACGAGCAGTACTTC. Translation: CASSFGLAGGSYEQYF.

The chain employs TRBV9 and TRBJ2-2; no firm D call. This CDR3 spans 13 amino acids. Germline values: CDR1 SGDLS, CDR2 YYNGEE. The V end was cut by 0 bases, the J end by 4 bases, with 4 bases between. CDR3 nucleotide sequence: TGTGCCAGCAGCGTAGTGTTCACCGGGGAGCTGTTTTTT. Residues: CASSVVFTGELFF.

The rearrangement joins TRBV3-1 (or the pseudogene TRBV3-2) to TRBJ2-4; possible D gene TRBD2, 6 bases. This CDR3 has 17 residues. V was clipped by 0 bases and J by 8 bases, with 20 bases between them. CDR1 LGHDT and CDR2 YNNKEL come from the germline V gene (reference sequence). CDR3 sequence: CASSQDRGTGVQDIQYF. CDR3 nucleotides: TGTGCCAGCAGCCAAGATCGCGGGACGGGGGTTCAGGACATTCAGTACTTC.

V is TRBV5-4 and J is TRBJ2-7; D is uncertain. This CDR3 is 14 amino acids long. Deletions cut 1 base from V and 5 bases from J, with 13 bases between. Germline lookup yields CDR1 SGHNT and CDR2 YYREEE (reference sequence). The DNA of the CDR3 is TGTGCCAGCAGCTTGTCAGGCGGAAGGGACGAGCAGTACTTC. The encoded protein is CASSLSGGRDEQYF.

The V gene is TRBV5-4, the J gene TRBJ2-3, with D uncertain. Trimming removed 0 bases from V and 3 bases from J, with 8 bases in between. Germline V gives CDR1 SGHNT, CDR2 YYREEE (reference sequence). The CDR3 is 14 residues long. The CDR3 DNA reads TGTGCCAGCAGCTTGGGGCAGCCTACAGATACGCAGTATTTT. Protein product: CASSLGQPTDTQYF.

This sequence joins TRBV5-1 and TRBJ1-1; D is unclear. Trimming pared 1 base from V and 4 bases from J, leaving 17 bases between. The CDR3 is 16 residues long. Germline lookup yields CDR1 SGHRS and CDR2 YFSETQ. The CDR3 protein is CASSLWGERVGTEAFF. Here the CDR3 DNA reads TGCGCCAGCAGCTTGTGGGGAGAAAGGGTGGGCACTGAAGCTTTCTTT.

The chain employs TRBV9 and TRBJ2-3; D not certain. V shed 2 bases and J shed 0 bases, with 4 bases lying between them. CDR3 length: 13 residues. Germline V CDR1 and CDR2: SGDLS, YYNGEE. The CDR3 DNA is TGTGCCAGCAGCGTTACTAGCACAGATACGCAGTATTTT. Amino acids: CASSVTSTDTQYF.

This clone was observed a single time. The CDR3 reads CASSSGTGTPEQYF. DNA of the CDR3: TGTGCCAGCAGTTCCGGCACAGGGACTCCCGAGCAGTACTTC. This rearrangement joins TRBV4-2 to TRBJ2-7; D is tentatively TRBD1 or TRBD2 (6 bases each). CDR1 is LGHNA and CDR2 is YNFKEQ in the germline V gene. The CDR3 totals 14 residues. V was trimmed by 6 bases and J by 6 bases, leaving 18 bases between them.

The chain is built from TRBV2 and TRBJ2-2, with D possibly called TRBD1 or TRBD2 (5 bases each). Germline CDR1 and CDR2: SNHLY and FYNNEI. V lost 9 bases to trimming and J lost 4 bases, with 18 bases between them. This CDR3 has 15 residues. The CDR3 is CASNSGTPLTGELFF. The CDR3 coding sequence is TGTGCCAGTAACTCCGGGACCCCTCTCACCGGGGAGCTGTTTTTT.

The genes are TRBV9 and TRBJ1-1; D uncertain. With 4 bases removed from V and 6 bases from J, the gap between germline ends came to 16 bases. CDR1 is SGDLS, CDR2 YYNGEE, per germline. This CDR3 is 14 amino acids long. The CDR3 sequence: CASSQGRLGAEAFF. The CDR3 DNA sequence: TGTGCCAGCAGCCAAGGGCGCCTTGGGGCTGAAGCTTTCTTT.

This chain links TRBV7-8 with TRBJ1-6; D possibly corresponds to TRBD1 (5 bases). V was shortened by 5 bases and J by 7 bases, with 9 bases between the two germline ends. The V gene's germline CDR1 is SGHVS and CDR2 FQNEAQ. The CDR3 has 13 residues. The CDR3 DNA reads as TGTGCCAGCAGCGGAGGGACGAATTCACCCCTCCACTTT. Translated, it gives CASSGGTNSPLHF.